What follows describes a single TCR beta chain. Clones were read by immunoSEQ multiplex PCR, and TCRdb kept only the in-frame ones, dropping some. The top ten clones hold under 6% of a sample with about 320,000 clones, 80% to 90% of them seen once. The data derive from a study of blood T cell repertoires in COVID-19. Per the germline V gene, CDR1 is SEHNR and CDR2 is FQNEAQ (reference sequence). Trimming removed 2 bases from V and 7 bases from J, with 9 bases in between. This CDR3 comprises 13 residues. The recovered donors of Cohort 3 showed two negative PCRs, clearance, or symptom resolution. The V gene is TRBV7-9, the J gene TRBJ1-5; D unresolved. Sequencing input: PBMCs or T cells enriched from blood (not recorded which). The receptor's source is a man between 25 and 39 years old who had recovered from COVID-19. The CDR3 DNA reads TGTGCCAGCAGCTTATCAGGAATCCAGCCCCAGCATTTT. Its translation is CASSLSGIQPQHF.